This TCR beta chain stems from a study of T cell changes during pregnancy in multiple sclerosis (dated by TCRdb to between 2018 and 2021). Study-wide context: In women with multiple sclerosis, the researchers looked at how the T cell repertoire shifted as pregnancy progressed.

Taken from cysteine to phenylalanine, the CDR3 has 12 residues. CDR3 DNA only is kept here, 36 bases in frame from base 1. Trimming takes 5 bases from V and 1 base from J, and the germline ends sit 6 bases apart. The CDR1 and CDR2 encoded by the germline V gene are SGHRS and YFSETQ. The protocol used for the library was the immunoSEQ multiplex PCR assay. In TCRdb, the immuneACCESS table is reduced to in-frame sequences with V and J assigned. These tables do not hold every clone; where another copy was compared, an unresolved V gene accounts for under half, and the others remain unexplained. The sample records 35,000 to 50,000 clones, around 90% of which are singletons. The ten top clones hold around 1% of the sample. About this clone itself: Its target antigen remains unknown. No base qualities exist here, and no much larger clone lies one base off it. This CDR3 is also generated by other DNA sequences in the sample.

The chain uses TRBV5-1 and TRBJ2-5; D gene: possibly TRBD2, on 5 matching bases. The receptor comes from a female donor with multiple sclerosis, enrolled in a pregnancy study. The material was CD4+ T cells from peripheral blood mononuclear cells, obtained in the second trimester of pregnancy. The CDR3 protein is CASSRGQETQYF. The nucleotide sequence is given as TGCGCCAGCAGTCGGGGCCAAGAGACCCAGTACTTC.